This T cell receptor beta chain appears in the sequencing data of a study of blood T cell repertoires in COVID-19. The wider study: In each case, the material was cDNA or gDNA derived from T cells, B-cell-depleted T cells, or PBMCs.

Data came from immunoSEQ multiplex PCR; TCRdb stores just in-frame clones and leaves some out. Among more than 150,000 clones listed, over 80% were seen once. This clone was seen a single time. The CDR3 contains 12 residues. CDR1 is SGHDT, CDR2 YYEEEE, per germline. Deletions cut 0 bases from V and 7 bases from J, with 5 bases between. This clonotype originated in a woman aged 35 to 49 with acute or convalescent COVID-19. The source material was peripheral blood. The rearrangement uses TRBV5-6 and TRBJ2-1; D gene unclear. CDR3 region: CASSLAENEQFF. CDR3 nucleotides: TGTGCCAGCAGCTTGGCTGAGAATGAGCAGTTCTTC.